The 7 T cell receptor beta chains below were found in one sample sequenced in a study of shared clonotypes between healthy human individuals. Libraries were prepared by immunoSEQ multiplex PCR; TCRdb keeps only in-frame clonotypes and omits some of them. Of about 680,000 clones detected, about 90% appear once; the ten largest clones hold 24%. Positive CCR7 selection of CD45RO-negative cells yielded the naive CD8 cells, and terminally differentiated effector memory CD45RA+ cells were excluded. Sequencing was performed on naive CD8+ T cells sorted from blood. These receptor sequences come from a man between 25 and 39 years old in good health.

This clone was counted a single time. The CDR3 loop reads CASSGERREGQTDTQYF. CDR3 bases: TGTGCCAGCAGTGGGGAAAGGCGGGAGGGCCAAACGGATACGCAGTATTTT. The chain recombines TRBV28 with TRBJ2-3; 9 bases are a match to TRBD2. The CDR3 loop spans 17 amino acids. The germline V gene has CDR1 MDHEN and CDR2 SYDVKM. V lost 5 bases and J lost 6; bases outside the gene matches: 15.

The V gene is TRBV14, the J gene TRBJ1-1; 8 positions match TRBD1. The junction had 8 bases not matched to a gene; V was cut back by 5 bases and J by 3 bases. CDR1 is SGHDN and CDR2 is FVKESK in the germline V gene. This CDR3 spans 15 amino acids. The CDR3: CASSIYGQGYTEAFF. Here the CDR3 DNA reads TGTGCCAGCAGCATTTACGGACAGGGTTACACTGAAGCTTTCTTT.

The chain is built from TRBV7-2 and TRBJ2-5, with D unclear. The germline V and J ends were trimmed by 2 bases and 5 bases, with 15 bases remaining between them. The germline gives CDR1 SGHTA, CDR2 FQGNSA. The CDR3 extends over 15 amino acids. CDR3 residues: CASSLNRVGLETQYF. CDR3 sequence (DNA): TGTGCCAGCAGCTTAAATCGGGTAGGATTGGAGACCCAGTACTTC.

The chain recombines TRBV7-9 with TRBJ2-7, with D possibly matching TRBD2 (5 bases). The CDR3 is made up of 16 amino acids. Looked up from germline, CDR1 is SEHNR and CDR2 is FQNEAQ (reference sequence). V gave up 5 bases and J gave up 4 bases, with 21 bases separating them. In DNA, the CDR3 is TGTGCCAGCAGCACGGAGGTGGAAGGCCAGCCATACGAGCAGTACTTC. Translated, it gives CASSTEVEGQPYEQYF. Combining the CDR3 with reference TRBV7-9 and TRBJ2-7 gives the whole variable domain DTGVSQNPRHKITKRGQNVTFRCDPISEHNRLYWYRQTLGQGPEFLTYFQNEAQLEKSRLLSDRFSAERPKGSFSTLEIQRTEQGDSAMYLCASSTEVEGQPYEQYFGPGTRLTVT.

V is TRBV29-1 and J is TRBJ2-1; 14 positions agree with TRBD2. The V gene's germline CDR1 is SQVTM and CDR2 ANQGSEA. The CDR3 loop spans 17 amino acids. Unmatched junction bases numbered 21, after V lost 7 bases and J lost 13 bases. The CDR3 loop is CSALRNAGTSGSGEQFF. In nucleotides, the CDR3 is TGCAGCGCTCTACGCAACGCCGGGACTAGCGGGAGTGGGGAACAGTTCTTC.

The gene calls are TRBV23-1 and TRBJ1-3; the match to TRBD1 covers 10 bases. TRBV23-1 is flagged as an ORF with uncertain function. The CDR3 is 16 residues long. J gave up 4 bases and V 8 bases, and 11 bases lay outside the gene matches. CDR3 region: CASQKGTGEAGNTIYF. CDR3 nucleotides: TGCGCCAGCCAAAAAGGGACAGGGGAGGCAGGAAACACCATATATTTT.

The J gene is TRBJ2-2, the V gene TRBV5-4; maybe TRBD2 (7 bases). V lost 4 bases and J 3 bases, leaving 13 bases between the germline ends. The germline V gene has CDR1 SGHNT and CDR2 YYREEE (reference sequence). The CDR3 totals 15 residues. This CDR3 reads CASSGGGRDTGELFF. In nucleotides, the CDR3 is TGTGCCAGCAGCGGCGGGGGCAGGGACACCGGGGAGCTGTTTTTT. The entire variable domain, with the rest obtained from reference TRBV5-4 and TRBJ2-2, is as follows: ETGVTQSPTHLIKTRGQQVTLRCSSQSGHNTVSWYQQALGQGPQFIFQYYREEENGRGNFPPRFSGLQFPNYSSELNVNALELDDSALYLCASSGGGRDTGELFFGEGSRLTVL.